What follows describes a single TCR beta chain. The V end lost 2 bases, the J end lost 1 base, and 6 bases lay between the germline ends. In germline, CDR1 is SGHDT, CDR2 YYEEEE. This CDR3 contains 13 residues. These data belong to a study of T cell changes during pregnancy in multiple sclerosis. Profiling relied on immunoSEQ multiplex PCR, and the TCRdb table lists in-frame clones only, not all of them. The sample holds more than 65,000 clones; more than 85% are singletons and the top ten take more than 2%. The material was peripheral blood, obtained in the first trimester of pregnancy. V gene TRBV5-6 combines with J gene TRBJ2-5; D not resolved. This TCR was recovered from a female donor with multiple sclerosis, enrolled in a pregnancy study. CDR3 sequence (DNA): TGTGCCAGCAGCTTATCCATCCAAGAGACCCAGTACTTC. Amino acid sequence: CASSLSIQETQYF.